The T cell receptor (beta chain) under discussion was sequenced for a study of shared clonotypes between healthy human individuals. Overall study: Three plates each covered CD4 naive and memory; CD8 naive two, CD8 memory one.

Donors were healthy HIV-negative adults without recent acute infections or vaccinations. At deep level, the assay was performed. Data came from immunoSEQ multiplex PCR; TCRdb stores just in-frame clones and leaves some out. The sample yields millions of clones, around 94% seen once. In the case of this clone: Other DNA sequences from this sample encode an identical CDR3 as well.

With V trimmed by 3 bases and J by 3 bases, 1 base remained unmatched. Germline CDR1 reads SGHAT; CDR2 reads FQNNGV. This CDR3 is built from 15 residues. The TCR comes from a man aged 18 to 30 in good health. The sequenced sample was naive CD4+ T cells sorted from blood. Sample subset: CD45RA+ positively selected. The gene calls are TRBV11-2 and TRBJ2-7; 14 bases agree with TRBD2. The CDR3 region is CASSLGLAGVYEQYF. For the CDR3, the DNA is TGTGCCAGCAGCTTGGGACTAGCGGGGGTCTACGAGCAGTACTTC.